This T cell receptor (beta chain) was sequenced for a study of cytomegalovirus exposure and HLA in healthy donors. Remarks on this clone: Its antigen is unidentified.

Notes on the study in general: Most sequenced TCRs were rare (though some public TCRs occurred in many donors). The authors enumerated some 160 TCR beta chains as linked to cytomegalovirus. Testing in vitro showed three CMV-associated chains specific for CMV antigens. It was found in a later analysis that first-cohort TCR clusters tended to co-occur in the 120 validation repertoires.

Using immunoSEQ multiplex PCR, the repertoire was profiled, and TCRdb retains in-frame clones only, with some absent. The sample holds 70,000 or so clones, roughly 94% seen once. The clonotype was recovered from a woman aged 18-29 years in good health and CMV-seropositive. Specimen: PBMCs.

Here the CDR3 DNA reads TGTGCCAGCAGTTGGGGCAGGTCGAACACTGAAGCTTTCTTT. It yields the protein CASSWGRSNTEAFF. The V call is TRBV6-5, the J call TRBJ1-1; D may be TRBD1 (5 bases). CDR3 length equals 14 residues. Germline lookup yields CDR1 MNHEY and CDR2 SVGAGI. The V and J ends lost 4 bases and 1 base respectively, with 10 bases between them.